Presented here are 23 T cell receptor beta chains from one specimen sequenced in a study of cytomegalovirus exposure and HLA in healthy donors. Produced via immunoSEQ multiplex PCR; TCRdb's table is partial and in-frame only. The profile shows more than 95,000 clones, about 82% of them singletons. The specimen was PBMCs. These TCRs come from a man aged 18-30 years in good health and CMV-seronegative.

J is TRBJ2-7 and V is TRBV27; 12 nucleotides match TRBD2. CDR1 and CDR2 from the germline V gene are MNHEY and SMNVEV (reference sequence). Germline trimming cut 6 bases from V and 2 bases from J; bases unmatched to any gene: 5. This CDR3 has 15 residues. The CDR3 reads CASRRLAGDPYEQYF. The CDR3 coding sequence is TGTGCCAGCAGACGACTAGCGGGGGACCCCTACGAGCAGTACTTC.

This clone was seen more than once but under ten times. This chain links TRBV15 with TRBJ1-1; possibly TRBD1 for D (5 bases). V was cut by 0 bases and J by 4 bases, with 9 bases left in between. CDR3 length: 14 amino acids. Germline V gives CDR1 LNHNV, CDR2 YYDKDF (reference sequence). The DNA of the CDR3 is TGTGCCACCAGCAGAGACCTGGGGGGCACTGAAGCTTTCTTT. It is translated as CATSRDLGGTEAFF. Based on the CDR3 plus reference TRBV15 and TRBJ1-1, the full variable domain is DAMVIQNPRYQVTQFGKPVTLSCSQTLNHNVMYWYQQKSSQAPKLLFHYYDKDFNNEADTPDNFQSRRPNTSFCFLDIRSPGLGDTAMYLCATSRDLGGTEAFFGQGTRLTVV.

This clone was counted a few times. V usage is TRBV2 and J usage is TRBJ1-6, with 7 bases lining up with TRBD1. The CDR3 runs to 15 residues. V shed 6 bases, J shed 7 bases, and the junction held 9 bases outside the gene matches. CDR1 and CDR2 (germline): SNHLY, FYNNEI. The CDR3 sequence: CASSPRQGANSPLHF. CDR3 sequence (DNA): TGTGCCAGCAGCCCTCGACAGGGTGCGAATTCACCCCTCCACTTT.

The chain recombines TRBV15 with TRBJ1-2; D is undetermined. Deletions cut 0 bases from V and 8 bases from J, with 13 bases between. CDR3 size: 14 residues. The germline V gene encodes CDR1 LNHNV and CDR2 YYDKDF (reference sequence). DNA for the CDR3: TGTGCCACCAGCAGAGATCCCCAGGCCAAAGGCTACACCTTC. Its translation is CATSRDPQAKGYTF.

This clone came up a few times. The gene calls are TRBV5-8 and TRBJ2-7, with D hard to call. The CDR3 is made up of 14 amino acids. The germline V and J ends were trimmed by 1 base and 3 bases, with 11 bases remaining between them. Germline CDR1 reads SGHTS; CDR2 reads YDEGEE. In DNA form, the CDR3 reads TGTGCCAGCAGCTTGCAGTGGCAAAACTACGAGCAGTACTTC. This translates into CASSLQWQNYEQYF.

This clone was detected only once. The V call is TRBV19, the J call TRBJ2-7, with 7 bases that match TRBD1. The CDR3 totals 14 residues. Trimming cost V 4 bases and J 5 bases; bases outside gene matches: 8. Germline assignment: CDR1 LNHDA and CDR2 SQIVND (reference sequence). CDR3: CASSTPRQGNEQYF. Here the CDR3 DNA reads TGTGCCAGTAGTACCCCCCGACAGGGTAACGAGCAGTACTTC.

This clone was seen ten or more times. The V call is TRBV2, the J call TRBJ1-6; possibly TRBD1 for D (6 bases). The ends were cut back, 4 bases at V and 7 bases at J, with 11 bases in the middle. Germline loops: CDR1 SNHLY, CDR2 FYNNEI. The CDR3 extends over 14 amino acids. The CDR3 DNA sequence: TGTGCCAGCAGTGTGACACAGGGAAATTCACCCCTCCACTTT. Its protein product is CASSVTQGNSPLHF.

The rearrangement uses TRBV25-1 and TRBJ2-7, with 10 bases identical to TRBD1. This CDR3 comprises 15 residues. Looked up from germline, CDR1 is MGHDK and CDR2 is SYGVNS. With V trimmed by 0 bases and J by 3 bases, 2 bases remained unmatched. The CDR3 bases are TGTGCCAGCAGTGAATATCGGGACAGGGGCTACGAGCAGTACTTC. Its translation is CASSEYRDRGYEQYF.

This chain joins TRBV5-1 and TRBJ2-6; no clear D gene. In germline, CDR1 is SGHRS, CDR2 YFSETQ. The ends were cut back, 4 bases at V and 1 base at J, with 9 bases in the middle. The CDR3 is 15 amino acids. DNA of the CDR3: TGCGCCAGCAGCCCCCTCGGTTCTGGGGCCAACGTCCTGACTTTC. Translated: CASSPLGSGANVLTF.

This chain uses TRBV2 with TRBJ1-6, with D possibly being TRBD1 (6 bases). CDR1 and CDR2 from the germline V gene are SNHLY and FYNNEI. This CDR3 spans 15 amino acids. V was pared by 6 bases and J by 5 bases, with 14 bases between. For the CDR3, the DNA is TGTGCCAGCAGGGCACCGGGACAACATAATTCACCCCTCCACTTT. Protein sequence: CASRAPGQHNSPLHF. Variable domain in full (rest from reference TRBV2 and TRBJ1-6): EPEVTQTPSHQVTQMGQEVILRCVPISNHLYFYWYRQILGQKVEFLVSFYNNEISEKSEIFDDQFSVERPDGSNFTLKIRSTKLEDSAMYFCASRAPGQHNSPLHFGNGTRLTVT.

This clone was observed a single time. This rearrangement joins TRBV29-1 to TRBJ1-4; unclear D gene. Germline V gives CDR1 SQVTM, CDR2 ANQGSEA. V gave up 7 bases and J gave up 4 bases, with 16 bases separating them. CDR3 length: 14 amino acids. The CDR3 sequence: CSAMTGAGNEKLFF. CDR3 DNA sequence: TGCAGCGCCATGACCGGAGCGGGTAATGAAAAACTGTTTTTT.

V is TRBV5-1 and J is TRBJ2-5, with 9 bases that match TRBD2. Trimming at V came to 0 bases and at J to 2 bases, leaving 5 bases not matched to a gene. Germline V gives CDR1 SGHRS, CDR2 YFSETQ. This CDR3 region has 16 residues. CDR3: CASSLGASGGQETQYF. As DNA, the CDR3 is TGCGCCAGCAGCTTGGGAGCGAGCGGGGGGCAAGAGACCCAGTACTTC.

The genes are TRBV19 and TRBJ2-7, with D possibly being TRBD2 (5 bases). The V end lost 4 bases, the J end lost 2 bases, and 9 bases lay between the germline ends. The CDR3 covers 13 residues. Germline CDR1 is LNHDA and CDR2 is SQIVND (reference sequence). The CDR3 spells CASSTGIPYEQYF. The DNA of the CDR3 is TGTGCCAGTAGTACGGGGATACCCTACGAGCAGTACTTC.

This chain's CDR3 is CASGGNLETQYF. CDR3 bases: TGTGCCAGTGGAGGGAACTTAGAGACCCAGTACTTC. The chain carries TRBV19 and TRBJ2-5, with TRBD2 as a possible D gene (6 bases). Germline CDR1 reads LNHDA; CDR2 reads SQIVND (reference sequence). CDR3 length: 12 residues. Trimming took off 8 bases at V and 4 bases at J, with 11 bases between the two ends.

The rearrangement links TRBV7-8 to TRBJ2-1; 9 bases align to TRBD1. The V segment lost 5 bases and the J segment 4 bases; nucleotides outside the gene matches: 3. The CDR3 loop spans 14 amino acids. CDR1 SGHVS and CDR2 FQNEAQ come from the germline V gene. CDR3 nucleotides: TGTGCCAGCAGCGAGGACAGGGGATACAATGAGCAGTTCTTC. Amino acid sequence: CASSEDRGYNEQFF.

The chain has TRBV5-1 and TRBJ2-1, with 15 bases lining up with TRBD2. Germline V gene sequence: CDR1 SGHRS, CDR2 YFSETQ. The V and J ends lost 3 bases and 3 bases, in that order; junction bases with no gene match: 4. The CDR3 loop spans 17 amino acids. The CDR3 is CASSSGLAGGNYNEQFF. DNA of the CDR3: TGCGCCAGCAGCTCCGGACTAGCGGGAGGGAACTACAATGAGCAGTTCTTC.

The gene calls are TRBV7-9 and TRBJ2-7; D is perhaps TRBD2 (6 bases). The CDR3 length is 16 residues. CDR1 SEHNR and CDR2 FQNEAQ come from the germline V gene (reference sequence). The V end was cut by 0 bases, the J end by 3 bases, with 15 bases between. In nucleotides, the CDR3 is TGTGCCAGCAGCTTAGCTTCCGGAGGGGAAAACTACGAGCAGTACTTC. Residues: CASSLASGGENYEQYF.

V is TRBV27 and J is TRBJ2-2; a possible D gene is TRBD1 (7 bases). Germline CDR1 MNHEY, CDR2 SMNVEV (reference sequence). The CDR3 sequence is 13 residues long. Between the trimmed V and J ends, which lost 6 bases and 7 bases, there was a span of 12 bases. The CDR3 reads CASRRQGGGELFF. The DNA for the CDR3 is TGTGCCAGCAGACGACAGGGAGGCGGGGAGCTGTTTTTT.

This chain links TRBV18 with TRBJ2-6; tentatively, D is TRBD2 (5 bases). The length of the CDR3 is 15 residues. V gave up 3 bases and J gave up 3 bases, with 9 bases separating them. Germline values: CDR1 KGHSH, CDR2 LQKENI. CDR3 residues: CASSPSGGGANVLTF. The CDR3 DNA reads TGTGCCAGCTCACCGTCTGGAGGTGGGGCCAACGTCCTGACTTTC.

The chain joins TRBV5-6 to TRBJ1-5, with TRBD1 as a possible D gene (5 bases). The CDR3 is 18 amino acids. CDR1 is SGHDT, CDR2 YYEEEE, per germline. V was pared by 1 base and J by 1 base, with 18 bases between. Here the CDR3 reads CASSLKVGAVTSNQPQHF. The CDR3 DNA reads TGTGCCAGCAGCTTGAAGGTAGGGGCAGTAACAAGCAATCAGCCCCAGCATTTT.

The table lists this clone with a count of one. CDR3 residues: CASSLGTRGRGHGYTF. The CDR3 nucleotides are TGTGCCAGCAGCTTAGGTACGAGGGGGCGAGGTCATGGCTACACCTTC. V usage is TRBV7-9 and J usage is TRBJ1-2; the match to TRBD1 covers 7 bases. J gave up 6 bases and V 1 base, and 11 bases lay outside the gene matches. The CDR3 covers 16 residues. The germline V gene has CDR1 SEHNR and CDR2 FQNEAQ (reference sequence).

J is TRBJ1-1 and V is TRBV6-5, with D possibly matching TRBD1 (5 bases). The V end was cut by 8 bases, the J end by 1 base, with 8 bases between. The CDR3 spans 12 residues. CDR1 MNHEY and CDR2 SVGAGI come from the germline V gene. DNA of the CDR3: TGTGCCAGCCACGGGGGGAACACTGAAGCTTTCTTT. This encodes CASHGGNTEAFF.

The genes are TRBV10-3 and TRBJ2-2; 7 bases fit TRBD2. V lost 9 bases, J lost 1 base, and 11 bases stayed unmatched. The CDR3 totals 16 residues. Germline V gene lookup returns CDR1 ENHRY and CDR2 SYGVKD. Here the CDR3 DNA reads TGTGCCATTCGGGCTAGCGGAGGGGAGAACACCGGGGAGCTGTTTTTT. Translated, it gives CAIRASGGENTGELFF.